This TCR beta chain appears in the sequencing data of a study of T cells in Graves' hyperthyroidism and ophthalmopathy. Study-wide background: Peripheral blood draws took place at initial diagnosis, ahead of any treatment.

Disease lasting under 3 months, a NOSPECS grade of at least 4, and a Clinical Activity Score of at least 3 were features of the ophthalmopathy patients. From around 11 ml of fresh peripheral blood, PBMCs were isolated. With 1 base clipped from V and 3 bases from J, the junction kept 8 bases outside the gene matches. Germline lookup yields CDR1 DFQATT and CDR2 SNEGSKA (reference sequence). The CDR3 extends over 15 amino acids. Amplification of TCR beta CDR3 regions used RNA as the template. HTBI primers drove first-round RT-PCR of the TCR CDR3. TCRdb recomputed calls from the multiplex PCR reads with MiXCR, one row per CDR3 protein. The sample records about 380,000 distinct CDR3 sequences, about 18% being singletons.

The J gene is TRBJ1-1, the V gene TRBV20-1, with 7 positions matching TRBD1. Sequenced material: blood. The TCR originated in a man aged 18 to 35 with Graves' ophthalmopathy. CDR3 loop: CSARGLLDRDTEAFF. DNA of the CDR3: TGCAGTGCTAGAGGGCTCCTAGACAGGGACACTGAAGCTTTCTTT.